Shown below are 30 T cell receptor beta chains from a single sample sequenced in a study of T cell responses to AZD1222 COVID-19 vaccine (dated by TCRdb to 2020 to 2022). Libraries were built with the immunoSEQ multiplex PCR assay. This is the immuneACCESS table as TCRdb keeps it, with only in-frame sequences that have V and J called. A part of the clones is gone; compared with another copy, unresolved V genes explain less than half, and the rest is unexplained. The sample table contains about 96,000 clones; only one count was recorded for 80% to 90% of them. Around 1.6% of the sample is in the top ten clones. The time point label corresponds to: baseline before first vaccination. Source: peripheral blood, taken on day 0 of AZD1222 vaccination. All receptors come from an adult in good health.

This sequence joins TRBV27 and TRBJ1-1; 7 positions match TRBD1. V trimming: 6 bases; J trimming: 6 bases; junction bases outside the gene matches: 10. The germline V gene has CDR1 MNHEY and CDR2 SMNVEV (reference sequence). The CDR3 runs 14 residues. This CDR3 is CASSWDSRGAEAFF. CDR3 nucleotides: TGTGCCAGCAGCTGGGACAGCAGAGGGGCTGAAGCTTTCTTT.

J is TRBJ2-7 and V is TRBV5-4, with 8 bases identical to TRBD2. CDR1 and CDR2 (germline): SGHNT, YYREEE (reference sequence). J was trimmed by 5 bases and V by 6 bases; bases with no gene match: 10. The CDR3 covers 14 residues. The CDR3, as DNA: TGTGCCAGCACCGTAGCGGGGATTTCGCACGAGCAGTACTTC. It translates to CASTVAGISHEQYF.

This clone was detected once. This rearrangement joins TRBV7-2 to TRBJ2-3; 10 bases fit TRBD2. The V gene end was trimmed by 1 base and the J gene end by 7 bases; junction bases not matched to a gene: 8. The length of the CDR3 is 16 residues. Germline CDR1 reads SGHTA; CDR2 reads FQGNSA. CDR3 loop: CASSLGISGGLNTQYF. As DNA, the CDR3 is TGTGCCAGCAGCTTAGGTATTAGCGGGGGGTTAAATACGCAGTATTTT.

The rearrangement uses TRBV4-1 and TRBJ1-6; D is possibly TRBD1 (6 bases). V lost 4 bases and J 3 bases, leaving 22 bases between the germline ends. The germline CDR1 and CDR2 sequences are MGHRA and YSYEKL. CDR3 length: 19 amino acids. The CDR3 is CASSLDPRGRGFYNSPLHF. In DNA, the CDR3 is TGCGCCAGCAGCCTAGACCCAAGGGGCAGGGGCTTCTATAATTCACCCCTCCACTTT.

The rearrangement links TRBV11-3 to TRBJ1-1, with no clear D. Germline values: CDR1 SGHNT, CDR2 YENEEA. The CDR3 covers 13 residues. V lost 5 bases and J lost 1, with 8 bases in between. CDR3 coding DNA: TGTGCCAGCAGCGTCACGCAGAACACTGAAGCTTTCTTT. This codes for CASSVTQNTEAFF.

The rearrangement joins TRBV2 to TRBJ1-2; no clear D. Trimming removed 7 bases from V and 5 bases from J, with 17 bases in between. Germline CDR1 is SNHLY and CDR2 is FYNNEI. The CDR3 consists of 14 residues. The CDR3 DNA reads TGTGCCAGCAACATACGGACGGGGAAATATGGCTACACCTTC. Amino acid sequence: CASNIRTGKYGYTF.

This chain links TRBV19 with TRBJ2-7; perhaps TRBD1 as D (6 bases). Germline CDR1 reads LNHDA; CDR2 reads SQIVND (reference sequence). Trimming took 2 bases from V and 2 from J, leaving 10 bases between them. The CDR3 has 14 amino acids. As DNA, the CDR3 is TGTGCCAGTAGTATATCACAGGGCACCTACGAGCAGTACTTC. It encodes CASSISQGTYEQYF.

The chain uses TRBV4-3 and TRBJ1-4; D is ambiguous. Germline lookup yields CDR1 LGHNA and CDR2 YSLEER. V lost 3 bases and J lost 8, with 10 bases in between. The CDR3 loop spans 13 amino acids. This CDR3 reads CASSHRTLEKLFF. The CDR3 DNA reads TGCGCCAGCAGCCACCGGACCTTGGAAAAACTGTTTTTT.

The CDR3 region has the DNA TGTGCCAGCAGTGCGGTTACGGGGGACAGTCCATATGGCTACACCTTC. Protein product: CASSAVTGDSPYGYTF. This chain uses TRBV6-1 with TRBJ1-2; TRBD1 agrees at 7 bases. Germline assignment: CDR1 MNHNS and CDR2 SASEGT. The trim removed 4 bases at V and 5 bases at J, leaving 13 bases unmatched. This CDR3 comprises 16 residues.

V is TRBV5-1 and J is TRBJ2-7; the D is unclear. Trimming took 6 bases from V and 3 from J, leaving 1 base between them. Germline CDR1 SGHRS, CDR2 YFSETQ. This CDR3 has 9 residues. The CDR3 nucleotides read TGCGCCAGCAACTACGAGCAGTACTTC. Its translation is CASNYEQYF. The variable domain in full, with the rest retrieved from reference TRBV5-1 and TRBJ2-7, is KAGVTQTPRYLIKTRGQQVTLSCSPISGHRSVSWYQQTPGQGLQFLFEYFSETQRNKGNFPGRFSGRQFSNSRSEMNVSTLELGDSALYLCASNYEQYFGPGTRLTVT.

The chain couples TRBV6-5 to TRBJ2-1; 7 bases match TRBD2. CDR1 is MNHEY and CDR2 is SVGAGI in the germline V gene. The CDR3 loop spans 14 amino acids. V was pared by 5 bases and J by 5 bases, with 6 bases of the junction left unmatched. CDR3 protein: CASSPRLADNEQFF. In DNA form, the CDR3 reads TGTGCCAGCAGTCCGCGACTAGCCGACAATGAGCAGTTCTTC.

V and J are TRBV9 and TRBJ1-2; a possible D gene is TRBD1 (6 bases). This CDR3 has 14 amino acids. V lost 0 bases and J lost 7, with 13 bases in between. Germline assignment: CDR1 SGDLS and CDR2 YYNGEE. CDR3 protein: CASSVDSRGSGYTF. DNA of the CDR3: TGTGCCAGCAGCGTAGATTCGAGGGGGTCTGGCTACACCTTC.

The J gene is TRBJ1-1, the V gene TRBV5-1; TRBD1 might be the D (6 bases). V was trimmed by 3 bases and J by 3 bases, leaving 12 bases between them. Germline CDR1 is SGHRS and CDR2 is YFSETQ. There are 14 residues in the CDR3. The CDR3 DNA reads TGCGCCAGCAGCTCGGGACACTCGGACACTGAAGCTTTCTTT. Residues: CASSSGHSDTEAFF. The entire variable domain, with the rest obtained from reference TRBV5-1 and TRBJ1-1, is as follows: KAGVTQTPRYLIKTRGQQVTLSCSPISGHRSVSWYQQTPGQGLQFLFEYFSETQRNKGNFPGRFSGRQFSNSRSEMNVSTLELGDSALYLCASSSGHSDTEAFFGQGTRLTVV.

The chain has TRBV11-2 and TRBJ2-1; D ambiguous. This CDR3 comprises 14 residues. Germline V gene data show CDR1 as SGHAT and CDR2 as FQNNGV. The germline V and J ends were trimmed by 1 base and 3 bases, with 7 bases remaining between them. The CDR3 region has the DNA TGTGCCAGCAGCTTAGTCATGAGCTACAATGAGCAGTTCTTC. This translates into CASSLVMSYNEQFF. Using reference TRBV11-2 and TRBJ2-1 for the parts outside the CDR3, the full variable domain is EAGVAQSPRYKIIEKRQSVAFWCNPISGHATLYWYQQILGQGPKLLIQFQNNGVVDDSQLPKDRFSAERLKGVDSTLKIQPAKLEDSAVYLCASSLVMSYNEQFFGPGTRLTVL.

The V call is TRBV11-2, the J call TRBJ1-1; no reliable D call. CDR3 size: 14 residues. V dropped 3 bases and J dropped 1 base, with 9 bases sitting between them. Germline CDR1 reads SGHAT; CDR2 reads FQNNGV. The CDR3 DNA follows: TGTGCCAGCAGCTTCCGGGAGCGGAACACTGAAGCTTTCTTT. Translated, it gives CASSFRERNTEAFF.

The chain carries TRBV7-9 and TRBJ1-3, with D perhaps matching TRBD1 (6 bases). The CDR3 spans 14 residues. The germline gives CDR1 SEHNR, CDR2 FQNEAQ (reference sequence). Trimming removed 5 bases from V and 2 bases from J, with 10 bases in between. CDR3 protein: CASSQGQTGNTIYF. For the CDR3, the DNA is TGTGCCAGCAGCCAAGGACAGACTGGAAACACCATATATTTT. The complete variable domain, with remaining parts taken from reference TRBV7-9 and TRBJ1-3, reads DTGVSQNPRHKITKRGQNVTFRCDPISEHNRLYWYRQTLGQGPEFLTYFQNEAQLEKSRLLSDRFSAERPKGSFSTLEIQRTEQGDSAMYLCASSQGQTGNTIYFGEGSWLTVV.

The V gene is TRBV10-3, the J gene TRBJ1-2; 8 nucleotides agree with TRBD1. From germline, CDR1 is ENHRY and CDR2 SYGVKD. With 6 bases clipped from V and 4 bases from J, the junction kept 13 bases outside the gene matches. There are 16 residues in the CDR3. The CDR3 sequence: CAISPDGQGSIYGYTF. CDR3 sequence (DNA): TGTGCCATCAGCCCCGATGGACAGGGCAGCATCTATGGCTACACCTTC.

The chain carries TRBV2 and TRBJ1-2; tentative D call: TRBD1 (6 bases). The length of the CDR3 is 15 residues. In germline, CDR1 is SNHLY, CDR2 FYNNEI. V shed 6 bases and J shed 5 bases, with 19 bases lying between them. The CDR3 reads CASSAGAWPTYGYTF. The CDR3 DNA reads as TGTGCCAGCAGCGCGGGGGCCTGGCCCACATATGGCTACACCTTC.

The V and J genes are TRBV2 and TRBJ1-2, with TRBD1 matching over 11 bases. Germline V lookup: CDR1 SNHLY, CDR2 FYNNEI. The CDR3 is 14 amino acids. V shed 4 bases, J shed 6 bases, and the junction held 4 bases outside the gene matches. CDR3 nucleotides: TGTGCCAGCAGTGGAAGGACAGGGGGCGATGGCTACACCTTC. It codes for CASSGRTGGDGYTF.

This CDR3 reads CASSKDRGDNQPQHF. The CDR3 DNA follows: TGTGCCAGCAGCAAGGACAGGGGAGATAATCAGCCCCAGCATTTT. This chain links TRBV27 with TRBJ1-5, with 9 positions matching TRBD1. Unmatched junction bases numbered 7, after V lost 6 bases and J lost 4 bases. There are 15 residues in the CDR3. CDR1 and CDR2 (germline): MNHEY, SMNVEV (reference sequence).

CDR3 DNA sequence: TGTGCCAGCAGCCAGGGGATCATGAGTCAGCCCCAGCATTTT. Translation: CASSQGIMSQPQHF. The chain links TRBV5-5 to TRBJ1-5, with D possibly matching TRBD1 (6 bases). Germline assignment: CDR1 SGHKS and CDR2 YYEKEE (reference sequence). The CDR3 loop spans 14 amino acids. Trimming took off 4 bases at V and 6 bases at J, with 14 bases between the two ends.

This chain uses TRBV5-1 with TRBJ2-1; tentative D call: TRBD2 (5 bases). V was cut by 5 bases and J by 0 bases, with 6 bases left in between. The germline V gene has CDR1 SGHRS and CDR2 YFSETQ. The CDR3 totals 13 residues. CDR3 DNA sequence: TGCGCCAGCAGTGCGGGCTCCTACAATGAGCAGTTCTTC. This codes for CASSAGSYNEQFF.

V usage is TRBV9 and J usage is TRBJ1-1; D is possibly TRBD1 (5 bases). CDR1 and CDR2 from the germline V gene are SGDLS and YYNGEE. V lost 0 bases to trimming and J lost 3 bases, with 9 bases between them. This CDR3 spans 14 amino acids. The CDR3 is CASSVDIGDTEAFF. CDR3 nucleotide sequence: TGTGCCAGCAGCGTAGACATAGGGGACACTGAAGCTTTCTTT.

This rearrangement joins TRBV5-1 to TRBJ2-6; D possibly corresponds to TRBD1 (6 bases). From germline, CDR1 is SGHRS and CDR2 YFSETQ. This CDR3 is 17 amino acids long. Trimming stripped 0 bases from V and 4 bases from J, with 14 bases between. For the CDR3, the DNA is TGCGCCAGCAGCTTGGGCCCCACAGGGAGCGGGGCCAACGTCCTGACTTTC. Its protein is CASSLGPTGSGANVLTF. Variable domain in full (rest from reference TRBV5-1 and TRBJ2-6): KAGVTQTPRYLIKTRGQQVTLSCSPISGHRSVSWYQQTPGQGLQFLFEYFSETQRNKGNFPGRFSGRQFSNSRSEMNVSTLELGDSALYLCASSLGPTGSGANVLTFGAGSRLTVL.

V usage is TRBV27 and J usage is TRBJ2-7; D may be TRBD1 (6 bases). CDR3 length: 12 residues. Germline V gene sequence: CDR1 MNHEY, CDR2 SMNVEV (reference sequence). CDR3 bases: TGTGCTCCTAGAAACAGGGTTTACGAGCAGTACTTC. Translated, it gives CAPRNRVYEQYF.

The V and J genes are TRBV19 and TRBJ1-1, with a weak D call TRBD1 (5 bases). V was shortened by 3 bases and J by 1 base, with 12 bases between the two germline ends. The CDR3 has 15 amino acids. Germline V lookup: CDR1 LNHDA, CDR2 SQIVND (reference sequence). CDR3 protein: CASSIPGGANTEAFF. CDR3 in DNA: TGTGCCAGTAGTATTCCCGGGGGAGCGAACACTGAAGCTTTCTTT.

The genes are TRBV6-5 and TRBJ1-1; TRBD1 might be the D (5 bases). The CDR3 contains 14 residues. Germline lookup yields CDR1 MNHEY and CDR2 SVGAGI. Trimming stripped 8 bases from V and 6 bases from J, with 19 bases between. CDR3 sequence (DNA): TGTGCCAGCCAATCAGAGAGGGGAGGCGCTGAAGCTTTCTTT. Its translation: CASQSERGGAEAFF.

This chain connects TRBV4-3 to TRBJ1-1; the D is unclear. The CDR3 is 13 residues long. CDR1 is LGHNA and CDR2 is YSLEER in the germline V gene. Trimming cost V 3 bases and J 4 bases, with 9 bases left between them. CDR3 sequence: CASSQAHSTEAFF. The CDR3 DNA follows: TGCGCCAGCAGCCAGGCGCATTCCACTGAAGCTTTCTTT.

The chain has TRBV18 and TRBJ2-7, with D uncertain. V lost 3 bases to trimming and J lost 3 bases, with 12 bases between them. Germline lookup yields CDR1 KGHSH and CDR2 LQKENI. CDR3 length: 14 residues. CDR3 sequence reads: CASSPNPRFYEQYF. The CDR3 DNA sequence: TGTGCCAGCTCACCGAACCCCAGGTTCTACGAGCAGTACTTC.

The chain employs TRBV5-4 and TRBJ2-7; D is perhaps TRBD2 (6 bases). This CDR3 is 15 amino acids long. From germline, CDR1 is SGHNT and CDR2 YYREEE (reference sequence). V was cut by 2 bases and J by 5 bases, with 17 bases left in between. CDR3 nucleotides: TGTGCCAGCAGCTTTAGGGCTAGCGTAATTGACGAGCAGTACTTC. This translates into CASSFRASVIDEQYF.